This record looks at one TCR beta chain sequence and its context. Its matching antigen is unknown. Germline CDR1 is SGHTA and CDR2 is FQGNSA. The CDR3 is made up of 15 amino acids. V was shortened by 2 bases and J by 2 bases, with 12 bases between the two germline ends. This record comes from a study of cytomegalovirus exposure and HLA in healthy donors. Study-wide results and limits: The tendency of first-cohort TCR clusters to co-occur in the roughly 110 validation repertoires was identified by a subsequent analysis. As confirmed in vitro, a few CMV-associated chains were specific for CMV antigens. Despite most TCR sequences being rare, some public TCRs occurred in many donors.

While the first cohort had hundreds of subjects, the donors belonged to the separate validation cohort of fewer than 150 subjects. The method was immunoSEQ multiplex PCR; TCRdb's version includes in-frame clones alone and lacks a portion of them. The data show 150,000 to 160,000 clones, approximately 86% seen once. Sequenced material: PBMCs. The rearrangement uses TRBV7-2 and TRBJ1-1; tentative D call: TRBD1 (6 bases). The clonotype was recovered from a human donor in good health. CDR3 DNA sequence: TGTGCCAGCAGCTTAAACGGACAGTTAAACACTGAAGCTTTCTTT. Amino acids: CASSLNGQLNTEAFF.